This entry is about one T cell receptor (beta chain). Its antigen is still unknown. These data originate in a study of OX40 agonist ivuxolimab in advanced cancers. Study-wide context: A history of anti-PD-1, anti-PD-L1 or anti-CTLA-4 therapy was acceptable, and approximately 39% had some. Notes on the study in general: CD4+ and CD8+ blood T cells expanded clonally by week 6 at 0.1 to 3.0 mg/kg. Normalized expansion of T-cell clones was also low for some nonresponders. No determination was made of the antigen specificity of the expanded peripheral T cells.

Trimming stripped 6 bases from V and 4 bases from J, with 13 bases between. This CDR3 is built from 13 residues. CDR1 is SGDLS, CDR2 YYNGEE, per germline. Method: immunoSEQ multiplex PCR; TCRdb's copy keeps in-frame clones and lacks some. The sample carries about 43,000 clones, approximately 86% recorded once. This clonotype was sampled from an adult with an advanced solid tumor such as melanoma, head and neck, liver or kidney cancer. J is TRBJ1-2 and V is TRBV9, with a possible D match to TRBD1 (6 bases). The sequences come from CD4+ or CD8+ T cells sorted from blood, collected in a trial of the OX40 agonist ivuxolimab. The CDR3 here is CASNQGTVYGYTF. The CDR3 DNA sequence: TGTGCCAGCAACCAGGGGACTGTCTATGGCTACACCTTC.